The 29 T cell receptor beta chains below were found in one sample sequenced in a study of brain T cells in children with intractable seizures. Clones were read by immunoSEQ multiplex PCR, and TCRdb kept only the in-frame ones, dropping some. The table lists some 76,000 clones, roughly 91% of them singletons. The sample here was peripheral blood, taken at surgery. The receptors were gathered from a boy less than two years old with tuberous sclerosis and intractable seizures.

V usage is TRBV5-1 and J usage is TRBJ1-5; D is undetermined. The CDR3 consists of 13 residues. The germline V gene has CDR1 SGHRS and CDR2 YFSETQ. V was trimmed by 4 bases and J by 7 bases, leaving 12 bases between them. This CDR3 is CASSDDGRQPQHF. The CDR3 bases are TGCGCCAGCAGCGACGACGGTAGACAGCCCCAGCATTTT.

This clone occurred once. The chain combines TRBV14 with TRBJ2-7, with D possibly being TRBD1 (6 bases). Germline V lookup: CDR1 SGHDN, CDR2 FVKESK. The CDR3 has 15 residues. Trimming removed 1 base from V and 4 bases from J, with 14 bases in between. CDR3 coding DNA: TGTGCCAGCAGCCAAGGGTCAGGGGTAATTTACGAGCAGTACTTC. Residues: CASSQGSGVIYEQYF.

V gene TRBV7-9 combines with J gene TRBJ2-5; D is perhaps TRBD1 or TRBD2 (7 bases each). The V end was cut by 5 bases, the J end by 3 bases, with 13 bases between. Germline loops: CDR1 SEHNR, CDR2 FQNEAQ (reference sequence). This CDR3 comprises 14 residues. The CDR3 sequence: CASSAQGGKETQYF. The CDR3 DNA is TGTGCCAGCAGCGCCCAGGGGGGGAAAGAGACCCAGTACTTC.

The CDR3: CASSPTLGEQFF. The CDR3 DNA reads TGCGCCAGCAGCCCTACACTAGGGGAGCAGTTCTTC. The chain joins TRBV4-1 to TRBJ2-1; tentative D call: TRBD2 (5 bases). V lost 4 bases and J 10 bases, leaving 11 bases between the germline ends. CDR1 and CDR2 (germline): MGHRA, YSYEKL. The CDR3 loop spans 12 amino acids.

The V and J genes are TRBV6-2 or TRBV6-3 and TRBJ2-5, with 8 bases matching TRBD2. Germline V gene lookup returns CDR1 MNHEY and CDR2 SVGEGT. The CDR3 contains 17 residues. J lost 2 bases, V lost 4 bases, and 12 bases had no gene match. CDR3 bases: TGTGCCAGCAGTTCTACGGGGGGGCCGTTTCGGCAAGAGACCCAGTACTTC. This translates into CASSSTGGPFRQETQYF.

V is TRBV4-2 and J is TRBJ2-7, with TRBD2 matching over 7 bases. Germline CDR1 is LGHNA and CDR2 is YNFKEQ. The CDR3 is 14 amino acids. Germline trimming cut 8 bases from V and 2 bases from J; bases unmatched to any gene: 9. The CDR3 DNA reads as TGTGCCAGCGGGGTAGGACTAGAAACCTACGAGCAGTACTTC. Amino acids: CASGVGLETYEQYF.

The rearrangement links TRBV6-4 to TRBJ2-3; 7 bases are shared with TRBD1. V trimming: 3 bases; J trimming: 3 bases; junction bases outside the gene matches: 3. Germline lookup yields CDR1 MRHNA and CDR2 SNTAGT. This CDR3 is 14 amino acids long. The CDR3 region has the DNA TGTGCCAGCAGTGAACAGGGGATAACAGATACGCAGTATTTT. Residues: CASSEQGITDTQYF.

This chain connects TRBV9 to TRBJ2-3, with 9 nucleotides matching TRBD2. The CDR3 runs to 14 residues. Per the germline V gene, CDR1 is SGDLS and CDR2 is YYNGEE. The junction had 9 bases not matched to a gene; V was cut back by 6 bases and J by 7 bases. This CDR3 reads CASTERGDLNTQYF. DNA of the CDR3: TGTGCCAGCACGGAGCGGGGGGATTTGAATACGCAGTATTTT.

This chain links TRBV7-2 with TRBJ2-2; 9 nucleotides line up with TRBD2. Germline lookup yields CDR1 SGHTA and CDR2 FQGNSA. V shed 5 bases, J shed 4 bases, and the junction held 11 bases outside the gene matches. This CDR3 region has 17 residues. The CDR3 sequence is CASSDEVAGVSTGELFF. The CDR3 DNA sequence: TGTGCCAGCAGCGACGAAGTAGCGGGAGTTAGCACCGGGGAGCTGTTTTTT.

The chain is built from TRBV20-1 and TRBJ2-7, with 11 bases identical to TRBD2. The CDR3 is 16 residues long. Germline V gives CDR1 DFQATT, CDR2 SNEGSKA (reference sequence). The V segment lost 3 bases and the J segment 4 bases; nucleotides outside the gene matches: 11. This chain's CDR3 is CSASTMASGRRYEQYF. The CDR3 coding sequence is TGCAGTGCTAGTACCATGGCTAGCGGGAGGAGGTACGAGCAGTACTTC.

The rearrangement links TRBV7-9 to TRBJ1-2, with a weak D call TRBD1 (6 bases). The ends were cut back, 1 base at V and 7 bases at J, with 16 bases in the middle. CDR3 length: 15 amino acids. Germline-derived CDR1 and CDR2 are SEHNR and FQNEAQ (reference sequence). The CDR3 loop reads CASSLEAQARGGYTF. CDR3 DNA sequence: TGTGCCAGCAGCTTAGAAGCTCAGGCCAGGGGTGGCTACACCTTC.

CDR3 DNA: TGTGCCAGTAGTATGATAGAAGAGACCCAGTACTTC. Its translation: CASSMIEETQYF. This chain connects TRBV19 to TRBJ2-5; D remains unclear. The CDR3 runs 12 residues. Trimming pared 3 bases from V and 3 bases from J, leaving 5 bases between. The germline gives CDR1 LNHDA, CDR2 SQIVND (reference sequence).

The chain combines TRBV18 with TRBJ1-1; D not resolved. The germline V gene has CDR1 KGHSH and CDR2 LQKENI. Trimming removed 5 bases at V and 1 base at J, with 5 bases between. CDR3 length: 12 residues. For the CDR3, the DNA is TGTGCCAGCTCATTCCAGAACACTGAAGCTTTCTTT. Translated, it gives CASSFQNTEAFF.

The rearrangement uses TRBV2 and TRBJ1-5, with a weak D call TRBD1 (6 bases). Trimming shortened V by 5 bases and J by 6 bases, and 14 bases separated the two germline ends. The CDR3 sequence is 14 residues long. Germline V CDR1 and CDR2: SNHLY, FYNNEI. CDR3 sequence reads: CASSKTGNPQPQHF. The DNA for the CDR3 is TGTGCCAGCAGTAAAACAGGGAACCCTCAGCCCCAGCATTTT.

The V gene is TRBV25-1, the J gene TRBJ1-3; D is possibly TRBD1 (5 bases). CDR3 length: 13 residues. Germline V gene sequence: CDR1 MGHDK, CDR2 SYGVNS. V was clipped by 6 bases and J by 0 bases, with 6 bases between them. Written as DNA, the CDR3 is TGTGCCAGCAGGGGGGACTCTGGAAACACCATATATTTT. It is translated as CASRGDSGNTIYF. Looking up the rest from reference TRBV25-1 and TRBJ1-3 gives the full variable domain: EADIYQTPRYLVIGTGKKITLECSQTMGHDKMYWYQQDPGMELHLIHYSYGVNSTEKGDLSSESTVSRIRTEHFPLTLESARPSHTSQYLCASRGDSGNTIYFGEGSWLTVV.

The chain uses TRBV19 and TRBJ1-2, with D possibly being TRBD1 (5 bases). The CDR3 has 13 amino acids. V lost 4 bases and J 7 bases, leaving 13 bases between the germline ends. Germline V CDR1 and CDR2: LNHDA, SQIVND (reference sequence). The CDR3 DNA reads TGTGCCAGTAGTACACGCAGGGATGGTGGCTACACCTTC. Residues: CASSTRRDGGYTF.

The chain links TRBV19 to TRBJ2-1; D unresolved. The V and J ends lost 4 bases and 9 bases respectively, with 7 bases between them. Germline-derived CDR1 and CDR2 are LNHDA and SQIVND (reference sequence). The CDR3 has 11 amino acids. Here the CDR3 reads CASSSSTEQFF. DNA for the CDR3: TGTGCCAGTAGTAGCTCGACTGAGCAGTTCTTC.

The V call is TRBV27, the J call TRBJ2-7, with 8 bases lining up with TRBD1. Germline loops: CDR1 MNHEY, CDR2 SMNVEV (reference sequence). The CDR3 runs to 13 residues. The V and J ends lost 6 bases and 7 bases, in that order; junction bases with no gene match: 8. Written as DNA, the CDR3 is TGTGCCAGCAGGCGACAGGGGTTGGGAGAGCAGTACTTC. Amino acids: CASRRQGLGEQYF.

The genes are TRBV5-5 and TRBJ2-7; a possible D gene is TRBD1 (6 bases). V was shortened by 4 bases and J by 3 bases, with 11 bases between the two germline ends. The CDR3 is made up of 13 amino acids. The germline gives CDR1 SGHKS, CDR2 YYEKEE (reference sequence). The CDR3 nucleotides are TGTGCCAGCAGCCCCAAGGGGGTCTACGAGCAGTACTTC. It codes for CASSPKGVYEQYF.

The rearrangement joins TRBV28 to TRBJ1-1, with D perhaps matching TRBD1 (6 bases). From germline, CDR1 is MDHEN and CDR2 SYDVKM. This CDR3 has 16 residues. Deletions cut 3 bases from V and 5 bases from J, with 19 bases between. Here the CDR3 DNA reads TGTGCCAGCAGTTTGCCCCGTTCGGGGGCGAGGACTGAAGCTTTCTTT. Translation: CASSLPRSGARTEAFF.

The V call is TRBV7-9, the J call TRBJ2-1; 7 bases are shared with TRBD2. CDR1 SEHNR and CDR2 FQNEAQ come from the germline V gene (reference sequence). J lost 6 bases, V lost 0 bases, and 5 bases had no gene match. The CDR3 has 15 residues. The CDR3 nucleotides are TGTGCCAGCAGCTTAGCCAGCGGGAAATTCAATGAGCAGTTCTTC. Amino acids: CASSLASGKFNEQFF. Full variable domain (remainder filled in from reference TRBV7-9 and TRBJ2-1): DTGVSQNPRHKITKRGQNVTFRCDPISEHNRLYWYRQTLGQGPEFLTYFQNEAQLEKSRLLSDRFSAERPKGSFSTLEIQRTEQGDSAMYLCASSLASGKFNEQFFGPGTRLTVL.

V is TRBV6-5 and J is TRBJ1-5; D is ambiguous. From germline, CDR1 is MNHEY and CDR2 SVGAGI. Between the trimmed V and J ends, which lost 6 bases and 4 bases, there was a span of 16 bases. CDR3 length: 15 amino acids. The CDR3 DNA follows: TGTGCCAGCAGCTGGGGAATACCGTCTAATCAGCCCCAGCATTTT. Translating it yields CASSWGIPSNQPQHF.

This chain joins TRBV7-3 and TRBJ2-7; possibly TRBD1 or TRBD2 for D (5 bases each). Germline CDR1 reads SGHTA; CDR2 reads FQGTGA. V was clipped by 4 bases and J by 3 bases, with 10 bases between them. The CDR3 is 13 residues long. The DNA for the CDR3 is TGTGCCAGCAGCTCGGGACCTTACTACGAGCAGTACTTC. It specifies CASSSGPYYEQYF.

The chain employs TRBV11-2 and TRBJ1-1; D not resolved. Trimming took off 5 bases at V and 1 base at J, with 14 bases between the two ends. CDR3 length equals 15 residues. Germline V gene sequence: CDR1 SGHAT, CDR2 FQNNGV. CDR3 sequence reads: CASSPQIFKNTEAFF. The CDR3 DNA reads TGTGCCAGCAGCCCTCAGATATTCAAGAACACTGAAGCTTTCTTT.

The chain has TRBV11-2 and TRBJ2-1; 9 bases match TRBD1. CDR1 and CDR2 (germline): SGHAT, FQNNGV. With 6 bases clipped from V and 4 bases from J, the junction kept 10 bases outside the gene matches. The CDR3 length is 16 residues. The DNA for the CDR3 is TGTGCCAGCAGAAAGACCGGGACAGGGACATACAATGAGCAGTTCTTC. Translating gives CASRKTGTGTYNEQFF.

The CDR3 loop is CASSQVKGPNSPLHF. CDR3 in DNA: TGCGCCAGCAGCCAAGTGAAGGGTCCTAATTCACCCCTCCACTTT. This chain uses TRBV4-1 with TRBJ1-6; D unclear. Germline-derived CDR1 and CDR2 are MGHRA and YSYEKL. The V end lost 1 base, the J end lost 6 bases, and 10 bases lay between the germline ends. This CDR3 is built from 15 residues.

The rearrangement joins TRBV7-9 to TRBJ2-7; possible D gene TRBD2, 5 bases. V lost 2 bases, J lost 6 bases, and 8 bases lay in between. The CDR3 is made up of 12 amino acids. The germline CDR1 and CDR2 sequences are SEHNR and FQNEAQ (reference sequence). The CDR3 loop is CASSLYGSEQYF. The CDR3, as DNA: TGTGCCAGCAGCTTATATGGGAGCGAGCAGTACTTC.

This clone was picked up one time. This rearrangement joins TRBV4-2 to TRBJ2-1; the match to TRBD2 covers 8 bases. V was pared by 2 bases and J by 8 bases, with 8 bases of the junction left unmatched. CDR1 and CDR2 from the germline V gene are LGHNA and YNFKEQ. CDR3 length: 15 amino acids. This CDR3 reads CASSQFREGWDEQFF. The CDR3 region has the DNA TGTGCCAGCAGCCAATTTCGGGAGGGCTGGGATGAGCAGTTCTTC.

V usage is TRBV30 and J usage is TRBJ1-1; 7 nucleotides line up with TRBD1. Losses at the gene ends were 4 bases for V and 0 bases for J; bases not matched to a gene: 2. CDR3 length: 13 amino acids. Germline V gene data show CDR1 as GTSNPN and CDR2 as SVGIG (reference sequence). The CDR3 coding sequence is TGTGCCTGGAAGGGACAGTTGAACACTGAAGCTTTCTTT. This encodes CAWKGQLNTEAFF.